This TCR beta chain was sequenced for a study of shared clonotypes between healthy human individuals. Study-wide results and caveats: Clonotype sharing among donors likely depends on sequencing depth. Richness estimates generally favored naive over memory subsets. Non-shared clonotypes displayed generation probabilities falling below those of clonotypes present in all four donors.

V was pared by 5 bases and J by 5 bases, with 12 bases between. This CDR3 contains 13 residues. Germline V lookup: CDR1 KGHSH, CDR2 LQKENI. Points on this clone: Its antigen is not identified.

Sorted-subset replicate PCR reactions were performed with about 200 ng DNA, corresponding to tens of thousands of T cell genomes. Assay used: immunoSEQ multiplex PCR; TCRdb lists only in-frame clones, some missing. Among approximately 1.5 million clones, approximately 98.5% were seen once, and the ten largest hold around 0.38%. This TCR was recovered from a man in his thirties or forties in good health. Sequencing used naive CD4+ T cells sorted from blood. Described subset: CD45RA+ positively selected. V gene TRBV18 combines with J gene TRBJ1-1, with D maybe TRBD1 (5 bases). The DNA of the CDR3 is TGTGCCAGCTCAACAGGAGGGTGGACTGAAGCTTTCTTT. Translated: CASSTGGWTEAFF.